This entry lists 10 T cell receptor beta chains sequenced from one sample in a study of T cells after yellow fever vaccination. TCRdb redid the calling of the 5' RACE reads with MiXCR, one entry per CDR3 protein. This sample has some 600,000 distinct CDR3 sequences; roughly a sixth occur once, and the top ten carry roughly a sixth. Sequencing was performed on PBMCs, taken 5 to 6 days after the first yellow fever vaccination. These receptors all stem from a man aged 18 to 30 who received the YFV17D yellow fever vaccine.

The rearrangement joins TRBV4-1 to TRBJ2-3, with 9 bases matching TRBD2. With V trimmed by 1 base and J by 4 bases, 12 bases remained unmatched. Germline CDR1 MGHRA, CDR2 YSYEKL. The CDR3 runs to 18 residues. CDR3 residues: CASSQALAGLTVADTQYF. In DNA, the CDR3 is TGCGCCAGCAGCCAAGCTCTAGCGGGGCTCACGGTGGCAGATACGCAGTATTTT.

This clonotype was seen a few times. The genes are TRBV20-1 and TRBJ2-7; TRBD2 matches at 8 bases. Germline loops: CDR1 DFQATT, CDR2 SNEGSKA (reference sequence). Germline trimming cut 3 bases from V and 0 bases from J; bases unmatched to any gene: 10. The CDR3 totals 16 residues. This CDR3 reads CSARDGLAASSYEQYF. CDR3 sequence (DNA): TGCAGTGCTAGGGATGGACTAGCCGCGAGCTCCTACGAGCAGTACTTC.

The chain recombines TRBV10-2 with TRBJ2-7; 8 nucleotides line up with TRBD2. Germline lookup yields CDR1 WSHSY and CDR2 SAAADI. Germline trimming cut 6 bases from V and 6 bases from J; bases unmatched to any gene: 7. This CDR3 has 13 amino acids. The DNA for the CDR3 is TGCGCCAGCAGCCTCCTCCTAGCGGGCGAGCAGTACGTC. It specifies CASSLLLAGEQYV.

This clonotype occurred a few times. This chain uses TRBV30 with TRBJ2-7, with no clear D. Germline CDR1 reads GTSNPN; CDR2 reads SVGIG (reference sequence). The V gene lost 0 bases and the J gene lost 2 bases, with 8 bases spanning the gap. The CDR3 sequence is 13 residues long. CDR3 residues: CAWSVYPTYEQYF. CDR3 nucleotides: TGTGCCTGGAGTGTATACCCTACCTACGAGCAGTACTTC. The full variable domain, with the rest looked up from reference TRBV30 and TRBJ2-7, is SQTIHQWPATLVQPVGSPLSLECTVEGTSNPNLYWYRQAAGRGLQLLFYSVGIGQISSEVPQNLSASRPQDRQFILSSKKLLLSDSGFYLCAWSVYPTYEQYFGPGTRLTVT.

The V and J genes are TRBV6-1 and TRBJ2-7; tentatively, D is TRBD2 (6 bases). CDR1 and CDR2 from the germline V gene are MNHNS and SASEGT. CDR3 size: 15 residues. Trimming cost V 5 bases and J 6 bases, with 20 bases left between them. The CDR3 reads CASSKLLGGTGEQYF. The CDR3 nucleotides read TGTGCCAGCAGTAAGCTCCTCGGGGGTACTGGCGAGCAGTACTTC.

The table lists this clonotype with a count of one. The CDR3 region is CASSFKTGRGSPLHF. The CDR3 DNA reads as TGTGCCAGCAGTTTCAAGACAGGCCGGGGTTCACCCCTCCACTTT. The J gene is TRBJ1-6, the V gene TRBV6-5, with a tentative D call TRBD1 (6 bases). This CDR3 has 15 amino acids. With 4 bases removed from V and 9 bases from J, the gap between germline ends came to 16 bases. Germline CDR1 MNHEY, CDR2 SVGAGI.

The V gene is TRBV6-5, the J gene TRBJ1-1; maybe TRBD1 (5 bases). The CDR3 loop spans 16 amino acids. Germline CDR1 reads MNHEY; CDR2 reads SVGAGI. With 0 bases removed from V and 0 bases from J, the gap between germline ends came to 11 bases. The DNA for the CDR3 is TGTGCCAGCAGTTACTCGACGACAGTTATGAACACTGAAGCTTTCTTT. This encodes CASSYSTTVMNTEAFF.

Only a few counts were recorded for this clonotype. The J gene is TRBJ2-1, the V gene TRBV6-5; D is perhaps TRBD2 (6 bases). The CDR3 has 17 amino acids. Germline V lookup: CDR1 MNHEY, CDR2 SVGAGI. Trimming removed 4 bases at V and 2 bases at J, with 18 bases between. The CDR3, as DNA: TGTGCCAGCAGTTTCCTTTGGAGAGGAGGGACCTACAATGAGCAGTTCTTC. Amino acids: CASSFLWRGGTYNEQFF.

This clonotype appeared a few times. The chain carries TRBV7-2 and TRBJ2-5; possibly TRBD2 for D (7 bases). This CDR3 has 16 residues. Trimming cost V 0 bases and J 6 bases, with 17 bases left between them. From germline, CDR1 is SGHTA and CDR2 FQGNSA. The CDR3 reads CASSLAPRGAVKTQYF. In nucleotides, the CDR3 is TGTGCCAGCAGCTTAGCGCCCCGGGGGGCCGTCAAGACCCAGTACTTC.

This clonotype came up a few times. The rearrangement joins TRBV12-3 or TRBV12-4 to TRBJ1-1, with 9 bases matching TRBD1. V shed 4 bases and J 6 bases; nucleotides not matched to a gene: 6. The CDR3 has 14 residues. CDR3 coding DNA: TGTGCCAGCAGTTCACGGGACAGGGCCCCTGAAGCTTTCTTT. Its protein is CASSSRDRAPEAFF.